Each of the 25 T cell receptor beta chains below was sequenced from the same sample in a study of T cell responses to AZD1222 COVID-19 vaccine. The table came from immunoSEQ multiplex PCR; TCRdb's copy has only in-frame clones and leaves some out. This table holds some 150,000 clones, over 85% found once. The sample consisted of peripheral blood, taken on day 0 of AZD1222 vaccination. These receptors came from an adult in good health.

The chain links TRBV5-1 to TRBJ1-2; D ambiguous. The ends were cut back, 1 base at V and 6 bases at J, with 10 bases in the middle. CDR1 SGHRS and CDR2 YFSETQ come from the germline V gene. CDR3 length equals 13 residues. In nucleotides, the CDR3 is TGCGCCAGCAGCTTGTCTGGCGGTAATGGCTACACCTTC. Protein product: CASSLSGGNGYTF.

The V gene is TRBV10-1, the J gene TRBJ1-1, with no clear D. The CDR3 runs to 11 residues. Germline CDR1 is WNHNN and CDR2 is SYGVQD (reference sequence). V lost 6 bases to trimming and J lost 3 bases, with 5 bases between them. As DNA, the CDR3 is TGCGCCAGCAGGGGCGACACTGAAGCTTTCTTT. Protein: CASRGDTEAFF.

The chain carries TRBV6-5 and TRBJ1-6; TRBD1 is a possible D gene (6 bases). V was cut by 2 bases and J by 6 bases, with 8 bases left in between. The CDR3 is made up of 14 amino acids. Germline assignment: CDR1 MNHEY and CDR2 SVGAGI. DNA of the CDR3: TGTGCCAGCAGTTACCGACAGGCTAATTCACCCCTCCACTTT. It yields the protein CASSYRQANSPLHF.

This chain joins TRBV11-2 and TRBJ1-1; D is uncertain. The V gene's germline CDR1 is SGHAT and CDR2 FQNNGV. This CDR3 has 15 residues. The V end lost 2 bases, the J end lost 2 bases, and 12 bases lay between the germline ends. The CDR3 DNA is TGTGCCAGCAGCTTAAGTCGGTCAGGAAACACTGAAGCTTTCTTT. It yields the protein CASSLSRSGNTEAFF.

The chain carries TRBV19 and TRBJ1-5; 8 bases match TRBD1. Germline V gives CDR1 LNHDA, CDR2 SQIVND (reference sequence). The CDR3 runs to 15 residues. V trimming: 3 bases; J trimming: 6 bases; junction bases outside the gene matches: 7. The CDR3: CASSILWTGSQPQHF. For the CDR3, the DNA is TGTGCCAGTAGTATCCTTTGGACAGGGAGTCAGCCCCAGCATTTT.

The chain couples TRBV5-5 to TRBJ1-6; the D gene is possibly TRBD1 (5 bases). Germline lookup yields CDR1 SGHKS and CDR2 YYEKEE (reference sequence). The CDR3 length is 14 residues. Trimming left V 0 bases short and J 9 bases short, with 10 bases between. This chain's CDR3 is CASSLEQESSPLHF. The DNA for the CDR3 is TGTGCCAGCAGCTTGGAACAGGAAAGTTCACCCCTCCACTTT.

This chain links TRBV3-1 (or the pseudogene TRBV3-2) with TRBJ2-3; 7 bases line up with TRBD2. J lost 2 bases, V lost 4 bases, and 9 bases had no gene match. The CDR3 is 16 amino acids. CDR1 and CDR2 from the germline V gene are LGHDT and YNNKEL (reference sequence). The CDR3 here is CASSPGTGLHTDTQYF. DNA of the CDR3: TGTGCCAGCAGCCCGGGGACGGGACTACACACAGATACGCAGTATTTT.

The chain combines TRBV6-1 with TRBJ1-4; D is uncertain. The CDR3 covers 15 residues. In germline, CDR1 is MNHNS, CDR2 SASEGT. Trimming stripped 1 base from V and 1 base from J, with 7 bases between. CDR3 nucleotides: TGTGCCAGCAGTGAAGGGACGCTAACTAATGAAAAACTGTTTTTT. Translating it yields CASSEGTLTNEKLFF.

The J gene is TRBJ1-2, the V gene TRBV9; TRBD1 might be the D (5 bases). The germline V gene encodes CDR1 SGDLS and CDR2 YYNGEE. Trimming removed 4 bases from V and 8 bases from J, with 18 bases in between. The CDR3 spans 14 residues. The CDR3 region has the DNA TGTGCCAGCAGCCCCGGGGGGAGTGTCTTGGGCTACACCTTC. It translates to CASSPGGSVLGYTF.

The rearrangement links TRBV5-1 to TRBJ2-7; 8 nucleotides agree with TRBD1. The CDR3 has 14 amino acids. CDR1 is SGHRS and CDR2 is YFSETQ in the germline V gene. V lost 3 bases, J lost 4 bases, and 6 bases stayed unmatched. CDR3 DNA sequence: TGCGCCAGCAGCTCAGGACAGGGAGATTACGAGCAGTACTTC. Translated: CASSSGQGDYEQYF. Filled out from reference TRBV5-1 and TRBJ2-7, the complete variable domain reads KAGVTQTPRYLIKTRGQQVTLSCSPISGHRSVSWYQQTPGQGLQFLFEYFSETQRNKGNFPGRFSGRQFSNSRSEMNVSTLELGDSALYLCASSSGQGDYEQYFGPGTRLTVT.

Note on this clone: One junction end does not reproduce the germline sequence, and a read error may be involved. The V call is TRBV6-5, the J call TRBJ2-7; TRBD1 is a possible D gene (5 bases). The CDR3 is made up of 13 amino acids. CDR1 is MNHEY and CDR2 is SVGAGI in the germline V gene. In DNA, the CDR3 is TGTGCCAGCAGTTACTCATTGCAGGGCCCCAGGGCCTTC. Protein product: CASSYSLQGPRAF.

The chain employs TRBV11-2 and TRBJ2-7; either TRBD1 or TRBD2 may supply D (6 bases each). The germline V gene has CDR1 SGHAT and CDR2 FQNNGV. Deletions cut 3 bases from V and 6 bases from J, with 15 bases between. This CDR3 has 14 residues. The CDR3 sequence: CASSFRGGISEQYF. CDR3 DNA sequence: TGTGCCAGCAGCTTCAGGGGAGGAATCTCCGAGCAGTACTTC.

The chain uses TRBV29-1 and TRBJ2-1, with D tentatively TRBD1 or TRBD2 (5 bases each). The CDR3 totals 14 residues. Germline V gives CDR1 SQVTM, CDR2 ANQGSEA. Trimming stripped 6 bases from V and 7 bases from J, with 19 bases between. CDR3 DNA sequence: TGCAGCGTCTTTGACTGGGACGAGGGGAATGAGCAGTTCTTC. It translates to CSVFDWDEGNEQFF.

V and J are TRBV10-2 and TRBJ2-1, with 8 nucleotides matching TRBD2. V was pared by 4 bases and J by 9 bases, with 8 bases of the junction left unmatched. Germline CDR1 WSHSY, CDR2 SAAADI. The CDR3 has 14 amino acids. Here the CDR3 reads CASSVSGEVGEQFF. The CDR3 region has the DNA TGCGCCAGCAGTGTTAGCGGGGAGGTGGGTGAGCAGTTCTTC.

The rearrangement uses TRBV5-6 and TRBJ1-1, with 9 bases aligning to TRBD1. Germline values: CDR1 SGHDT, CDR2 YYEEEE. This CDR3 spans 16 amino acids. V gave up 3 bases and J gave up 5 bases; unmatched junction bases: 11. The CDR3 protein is CASSSGTGTSATEAFF. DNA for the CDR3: TGTGCCAGCAGCTCCGGGACAGGGACCTCTGCGACTGAAGCTTTCTTT.

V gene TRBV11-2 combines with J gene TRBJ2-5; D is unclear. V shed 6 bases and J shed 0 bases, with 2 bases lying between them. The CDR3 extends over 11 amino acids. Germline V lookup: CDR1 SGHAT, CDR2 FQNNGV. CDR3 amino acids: CASSYQETQYF. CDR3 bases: TGTGCCAGCAGTTACCAAGAGACCCAGTACTTC. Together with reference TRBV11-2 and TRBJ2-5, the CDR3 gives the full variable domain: EAGVAQSPRYKIIEKRQSVAFWCNPISGHATLYWYQQILGQGPKLLIQFQNNGVVDDSQLPKDRFSAERLKGVDSTLKIQPAKLEDSAVYLCASSYQETQYFGPGTRLLVL.

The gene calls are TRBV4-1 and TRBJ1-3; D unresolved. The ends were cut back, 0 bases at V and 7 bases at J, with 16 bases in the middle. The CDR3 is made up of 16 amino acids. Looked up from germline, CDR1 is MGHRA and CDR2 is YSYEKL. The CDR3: CASSQESLMGMNTIYF. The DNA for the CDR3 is TGCGCCAGCAGCCAAGAGAGCTTGATGGGGATGAACACCATATATTTT.

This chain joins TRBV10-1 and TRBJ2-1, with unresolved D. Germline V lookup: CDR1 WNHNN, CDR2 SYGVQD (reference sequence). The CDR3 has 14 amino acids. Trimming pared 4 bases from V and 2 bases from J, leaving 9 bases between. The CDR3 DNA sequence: TGCGCCAGCAGTGCCGGCCGGGCCTACAATGAGCAGTTCTTC. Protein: CASSAGRAYNEQFF.

This CDR3 reads CASIRDRAGEQYF. For the CDR3, the DNA is TGTGCCAGCATCCGGGACAGGGCGGGGGAGCAGTACTTC. The rearrangement joins TRBV7-8 to TRBJ2-7; 9 bases are shared with TRBD1. Trimming cost V 7 bases and J 7 bases; bases outside gene matches: 8. The CDR3 runs to 13 residues. Germline V CDR1 and CDR2: SGHVS, FQNEAQ. Variable domain in full (rest from reference TRBV7-8 and TRBJ2-7): GAGVSQSPRYKVAKRGQDVALRCDPISGHVSLFWYQQALGQGPEFLTYFQNEAQLDKSGLPSDRFFAERPEGSVSTLKIQRTQQEDSAVYLCASIRDRAGEQYFGPGTRLTVT.

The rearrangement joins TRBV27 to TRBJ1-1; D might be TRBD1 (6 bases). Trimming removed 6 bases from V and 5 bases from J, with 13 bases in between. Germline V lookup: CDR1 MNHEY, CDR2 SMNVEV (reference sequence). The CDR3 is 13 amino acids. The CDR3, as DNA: TGTGCCAGCAGACCACCAGGGGAGACTGAAGCTTTCTTT. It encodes CASRPPGETEAFF.

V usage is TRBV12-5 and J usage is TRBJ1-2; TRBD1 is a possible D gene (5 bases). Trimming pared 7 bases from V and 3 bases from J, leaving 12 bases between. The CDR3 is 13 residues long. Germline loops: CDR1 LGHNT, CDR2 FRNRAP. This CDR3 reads CASARGGDYGYTF. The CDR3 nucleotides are TGTGCTAGTGCCCGCGGGGGGGACTATGGCTACACCTTC.

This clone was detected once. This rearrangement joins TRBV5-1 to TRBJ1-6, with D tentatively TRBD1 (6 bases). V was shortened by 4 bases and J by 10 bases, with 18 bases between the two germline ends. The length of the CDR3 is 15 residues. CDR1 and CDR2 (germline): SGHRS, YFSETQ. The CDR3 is CASSPTGSSSSPLHF. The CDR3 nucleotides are TGCGCCAGCAGCCCAACAGGGAGTTCATCGTCACCCCTCCACTTT.

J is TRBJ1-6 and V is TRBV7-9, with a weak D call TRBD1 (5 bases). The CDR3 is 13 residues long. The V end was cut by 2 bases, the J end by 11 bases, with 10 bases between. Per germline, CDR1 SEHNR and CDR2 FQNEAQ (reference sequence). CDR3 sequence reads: CASSLQGTPPLHF. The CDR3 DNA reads TGTGCCAGCAGCTTACAGGGAACGCCACCCCTCCACTTT.

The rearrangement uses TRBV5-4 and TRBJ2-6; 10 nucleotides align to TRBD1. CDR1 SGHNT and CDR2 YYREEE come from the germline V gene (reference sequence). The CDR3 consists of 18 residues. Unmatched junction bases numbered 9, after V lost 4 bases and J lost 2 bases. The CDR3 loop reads CASSPTTGGAPGANVLTF. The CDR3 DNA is TGTGCCAGCAGCCCCACGACAGGGGGCGCTCCTGGGGCCAACGTCCTGACTTTC.

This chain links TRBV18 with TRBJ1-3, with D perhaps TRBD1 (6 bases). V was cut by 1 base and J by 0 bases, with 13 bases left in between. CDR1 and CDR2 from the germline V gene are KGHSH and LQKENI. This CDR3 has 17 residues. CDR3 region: CASSPRGLDLSGNTIYF. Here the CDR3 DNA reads TGTGCCAGCTCACCACGGGGGCTGGACCTCTCTGGAAACACCATATATTTT.